A single sample gave rise to the 9 T cell receptor beta chains below, sequenced in a study of control samples from healthy donors and cancer patients. Here immunoSEQ multiplex PCR was the method, and the copy in TCRdb shows in-frame clones only, minus some. The sample has roughly 90,000 clones; roughly 82% are singletons. The sequenced sample consisted of blood. The receptors shown here come from a woman aged 55 to 70 in good health.

Only one count was recorded for this clone. The V gene is TRBV21-1, the J gene TRBJ2-1; the D call TRBD2 from the table was never checked on the DNA. TRBV21-1 represents a pseudogene. The CDR3 sequence is 13 residues long. The CDR3 here is CANLAGEANEQFF. The CDR3 DNA is TGTGCCAACCTAGCGGGAGAGGCGAATGAGCAGTTCTTC.

The sample holds one count of this clone. V is TRBV10-2 and J is TRBJ1-1, with 8 bases matching TRBD1. The CDR3 is 13 amino acids. The germline V gene encodes CDR1 WSHSY and CDR2 SAAADI. V lost 5 bases, J lost 8 bases, and 7 bases stayed unmatched. The CDR3 DNA is TGCGCCAGCAGTTATGGACAGGGTTTCGAAGCTTTCTTT. Its protein is CASSYGQGFEAFF.

The rearrangement uses TRBV10-3 and TRBJ1-1, with a tentative D call TRBD1 (6 bases). Between the trimmed V and J ends, which lost 6 bases and 1 base, there was a span of 15 bases. This CDR3 is built from 15 residues. The germline CDR1 and CDR2 sequences are ENHRY and SYGVKD. CDR3 residues: CAIRGAPGPNTEAFF. CDR3 DNA: TGTGCCATCAGGGGGGCCCCCGGACCGAACACTGAAGCTTTCTTT.

The rearrangement links TRBV3-1 (or the pseudogene TRBV3-2) to TRBJ2-1; D perhaps matches TRBD1 (7 bases). The CDR3 runs 16 residues. The germline V and J ends were trimmed by 4 bases and 4 bases, with 17 bases remaining between them. Germline loops: CDR1 LGHDT, CDR2 YNNKEL (reference sequence). The CDR3 nucleotides read TGTGCCAGCAGCCCCCTCCAGGGGGGAGTTTACAATGAGCAGTTCTTC. Amino acid sequence: CASSPLQGGVYNEQFF.

CDR3 bases: TGTGCCAGCAGCCTCTCTGACAGCTACGAGCAGTACTTC. It translates to CASSLSDSYEQYF. This chain uses TRBV3-1 (or the pseudogene TRBV3-2) with TRBJ2-7; possibly TRBD1 for D (5 bases). V was shortened by 4 bases and J by 3 bases, with 10 bases between the two germline ends. This CDR3 spans 13 amino acids. CDR1 and CDR2 (germline): LGHDT, YNNKEL (reference sequence).

The rearrangement uses TRBV6-5 and TRBJ1-1, with 11 bases identical to TRBD1. This CDR3 is 12 amino acids long. CDR1 and CDR2 from the germline V gene are MNHEY and SVGAGI. Trimming cost V 8 bases and J 8 bases; bases outside gene matches: 4. The CDR3 bases are TGTGCCAGCCGCGGGACAGGGGGGGAAGCTTTCTTT. As protein: CASRGTGGEAFF.

This chain uses TRBV19 with TRBJ2-2; 8 bases fit TRBD1. CDR1 and CDR2 (germline): LNHDA, SQIVND (reference sequence). This CDR3 region has 15 residues. With 4 bases clipped from V and 9 bases from J, the junction kept 10 bases outside the gene matches. Written as DNA, the CDR3 is TGTGCCAGTAGTAGGGGACAGGCGCAGCACCGGGAGCTGTTTTTT. Its translation is CASSRGQAQHRELFF.

The V call is TRBV10-1, the J call TRBJ2-1, with D perhaps TRBD2 (5 bases). V shed 4 bases and J shed 2 bases, with 15 bases lying between them. Looked up from germline, CDR1 is WNHNN and CDR2 is SYGVQD (reference sequence). The CDR3 has 16 amino acids. Here the CDR3 DNA reads TGCGCCAGCAGTGGCCGAACAGAGGGCCCCTACAATGAGCAGTTCTTC. Its translation: CASSGRTEGPYNEQFF.

There are many counts of this clone. This sequence joins TRBV29-1 and TRBJ2-2, with a weak D call TRBD1 (6 bases). The germline V gene has CDR1 SQVTM and CDR2 ANQGSEA. The V and J ends lost 3 bases and 0 bases respectively, with 8 bases between them. CDR3 size: 14 residues. The CDR3 DNA is TGCAGCGTTGAGGGACACTCGAACACCGGGGAGCTGTTTTTT. Its translation: CSVEGHSNTGELFF.